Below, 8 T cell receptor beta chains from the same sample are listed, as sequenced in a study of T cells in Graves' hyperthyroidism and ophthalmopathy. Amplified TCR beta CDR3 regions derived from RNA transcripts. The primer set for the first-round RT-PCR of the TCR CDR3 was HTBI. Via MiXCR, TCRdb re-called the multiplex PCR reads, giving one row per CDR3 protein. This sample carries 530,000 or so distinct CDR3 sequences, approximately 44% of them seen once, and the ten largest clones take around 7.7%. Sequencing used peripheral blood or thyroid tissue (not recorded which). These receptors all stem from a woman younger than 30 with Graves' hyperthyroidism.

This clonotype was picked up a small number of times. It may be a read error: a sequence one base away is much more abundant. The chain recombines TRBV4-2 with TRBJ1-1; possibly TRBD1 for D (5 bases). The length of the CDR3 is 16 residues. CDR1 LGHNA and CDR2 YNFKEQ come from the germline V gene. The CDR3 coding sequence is TGTGCCGGCAGCCAAGCCTTGGGGCGAGGGAACACTGAAGCTTTCTTT. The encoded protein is CAGSQALGRGNTEAFF.

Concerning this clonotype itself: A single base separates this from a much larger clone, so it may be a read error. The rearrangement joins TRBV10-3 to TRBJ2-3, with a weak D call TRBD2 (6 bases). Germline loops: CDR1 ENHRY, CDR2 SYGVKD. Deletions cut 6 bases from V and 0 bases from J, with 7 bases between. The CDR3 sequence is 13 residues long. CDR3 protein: CAIRGTSTDTQYF. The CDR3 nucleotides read TGTGCCATCAGGGGGACTAGCACAGATACGCAGTATTTT.

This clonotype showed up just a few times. CDR3 loop: CASSFNRDAAQYF. For the CDR3, the DNA is TGTGCCAGCAGTTTTAACAGGGATGCGGCCCAGTACTTC. This chain joins TRBV27 and TRBJ2-5; the D gene is possibly TRBD1 (6 bases). Per the germline V gene, CDR1 is MNHEY and CDR2 is SMNVEV (reference sequence). The CDR3 has 13 amino acids. With 3 bases removed from V and 9 bases from J, the gap between germline ends came to 14 bases.

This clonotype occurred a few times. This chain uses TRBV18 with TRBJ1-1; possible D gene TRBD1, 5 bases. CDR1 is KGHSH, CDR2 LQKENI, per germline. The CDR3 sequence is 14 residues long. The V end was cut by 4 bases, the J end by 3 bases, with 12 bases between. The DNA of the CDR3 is TGTGCCAGCTCACGAGGGACGGCCTACACTGAAGCTTTCTTT. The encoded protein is CASSRGTAYTEAFF.

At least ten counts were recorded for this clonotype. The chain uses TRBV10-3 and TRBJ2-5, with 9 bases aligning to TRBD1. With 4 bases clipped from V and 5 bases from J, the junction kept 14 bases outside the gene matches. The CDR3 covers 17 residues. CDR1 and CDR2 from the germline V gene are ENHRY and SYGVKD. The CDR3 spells CAISVRTGGLDRETQYF. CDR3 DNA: TGTGCCATCAGTGTTCGTACAGGGGGCTTAGATCGGGAGACCCAGTACTTC.

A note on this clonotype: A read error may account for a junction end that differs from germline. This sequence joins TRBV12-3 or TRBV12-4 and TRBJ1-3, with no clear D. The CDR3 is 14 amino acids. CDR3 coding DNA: TGTGCCAGCAGTTTAGCCTATTATGGCTACACCTTATATTTT. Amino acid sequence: CASSLAYYGYTLYF.

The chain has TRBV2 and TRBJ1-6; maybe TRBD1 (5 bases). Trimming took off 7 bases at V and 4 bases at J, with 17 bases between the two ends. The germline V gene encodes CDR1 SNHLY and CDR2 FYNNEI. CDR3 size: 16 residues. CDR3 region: CASTDGGETYNSPLHF. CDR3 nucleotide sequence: TGTGCCAGCACCGACGGGGGAGAGACATATAATTCACCCCTCCACTTT.

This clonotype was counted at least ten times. The CDR3 DNA reads as TGTGCCAGCAGCACCCCAGAGCGAGAATGGGCTTTCTTT. It yields the protein CASSTPEREWAFF. The chain uses TRBV7-9 and TRBJ1-1; D is undetermined. V dropped 5 bases and J dropped 11 bases, with 18 bases sitting between them. CDR1 and CDR2 (germline): SEHNR, FQNEAQ (reference sequence). There are 13 residues in the CDR3.